The 12 T cell receptor beta chains below were found in one sample sequenced in a study of blood T cell repertoires in COVID-19. The assay was immunoSEQ multiplex PCR, and TCRdb's table has in-frame clones only and misses some. The profile shows roughly 280,000 clones, about 88% of them singletons. What was sequenced was PBMCs or T cells enriched from blood (not recorded which). The receptors were sampled from a woman between 45 and 65 years old who had recovered from COVID-19.

This chain connects TRBV5-6 to TRBJ2-2; 7 bases align to TRBD2. The trim removed 6 bases at V and 7 bases at J, leaving 6 bases unmatched. The germline CDR1 and CDR2 sequences are SGHDT and YYEEEE. CDR3 length: 13 residues. This CDR3 is CASNPGRGGELFF. CDR3 sequence (DNA): TGTGCCAGCAACCCAGGGAGGGGCGGGGAGCTGTTTTTT.

The chain is built from TRBV21-1 and TRBJ2-2; the table's D call TRBD1 went unverified against the DNA. TRBV21-1 is a known pseudogene. The CDR3 loop spans 18 amino acids. CDR3 in DNA: TGTGCCAGCAGCAAAGTGGTGACCGGGACAGCGAACACCGGGGAGCTGTTTTTT. This codes for CASSKVVTGTANTGELFF.

This clone was detected once. The V gene is TRBV7-2, the J gene TRBJ2-7; weak D call: TRBD2 (5 bases). This CDR3 is 16 amino acids long. Germline loops: CDR1 SGHTA, CDR2 FQGNSA. Trimming removed 5 bases at V and 1 base at J, with 18 bases between. CDR3 DNA: TGTGCCAGCAGCCACCCGGACCGATGGAGGTCCTACGAGCAGTACTTC. Its translation: CASSHPDRWRSYEQYF.

The rearrangement links TRBV6-2 or TRBV6-3 to TRBJ1-2, with D maybe TRBD1 (5 bases). Germline values: CDR1 MNHEY, CDR2 SVGEGT. This CDR3 comprises 14 residues. Trimming removed 2 bases from V and 3 bases from J, with 10 bases in between. The CDR3 region is CASSYPRGDYGYTF. DNA for the CDR3: TGTGCCAGCAGTTACCCCCGGGGGGACTATGGCTACACCTTC.

The genes are TRBV30 and TRBJ1-2; D remains unclear. Germline V CDR1 and CDR2: GTSNPN, SVGIG (reference sequence). V shed 3 bases and J shed 8 bases, with 10 bases lying between them. The CDR3 runs to 11 residues. CDR3 in amino acids: CAWREGTGYTF. CDR3 nucleotides: TGTGCCTGGAGGGAGGGTACCGGCTACACCTTC.

The V gene is TRBV28, the J gene TRBJ2-1, with TRBD2 matching over 9 bases. The CDR3 covers 16 residues. Germline CDR1 is MDHEN and CDR2 is SYDVKM. V dropped 1 base and J dropped 3; count of bases not matched to a gene: 4. In DNA form, the CDR3 reads TGTGCCAGCAGTTTATTCGGGACTAGCAGCTACAATGAGCAGTTCTTC. Protein: CASSLFGTSSYNEQFF. The entire variable domain, with the rest obtained from reference TRBV28 and TRBJ2-1, is as follows: DVKVTQSSRYLVKRTGEKVFLECVQDMDHENMFWYRQDPGLGLRLIYFSYDVKMKEKGDIPEGYSVSREKKERFSLILESASTNQTSMYLCASSLFGTSSYNEQFFGPGTRLTVL.

This rearrangement joins TRBV5-1 to TRBJ2-1; 8 nucleotides agree with TRBD2. J lost 0 bases, V lost 4 bases, and 6 bases had no gene match. This CDR3 comprises 16 residues. Per the germline V gene, CDR1 is SGHRS and CDR2 is YFSETQ. The DNA of the CDR3 is TGCGCCAGCAGCCGAAGCGGGGGCAGCTCCTACAATGAGCAGTTCTTC. It specifies CASSRSGGSSYNEQFF.

The chain uses TRBV6-2 or TRBV6-3 and TRBJ2-3; unclear D gene. Deletions cut 6 bases from V and 2 bases from J, with 24 bases between. CDR3 length equals 18 residues. CDR1 is MNHEY and CDR2 is SVGEGT in the germline V gene. CDR3 loop: CASSPTRYSPANTDTQYF. CDR3 DNA: TGTGCCAGCAGCCCGACACGTTACAGTCCGGCAAACACAGATACGCAGTATTTT.

This sequence joins TRBV28 and TRBJ2-7; 12 positions agree with TRBD2. With V trimmed by 6 bases and J by 6 bases, 12 bases remained unmatched. This CDR3 is built from 16 residues. CDR1 and CDR2 from the germline V gene are MDHEN and SYDVKM. The CDR3 DNA follows: TGTGCCAGCAGACCGGGACTAGCGGGCCCTACCTCCGAGCAGTACTTC. Amino acid sequence: CASRPGLAGPTSEQYF.

J is TRBJ2-3 and V is TRBV11-2, with D perhaps TRBD2 (7 bases). The germline V gene has CDR1 SGHAT and CDR2 FQNNGV. V lost 3 bases to trimming and J lost 2 bases, with 12 bases between them. There are 15 residues in the CDR3. The DNA of the CDR3 is TGTGCCAGCAGCTTGGGGGCGGGAGCCACAGATACGCAGTATTTT. Protein: CASSLGAGATDTQYF.

This chain uses TRBV18 with TRBJ2-5; 10 bases fit TRBD1. The CDR3 contains 14 residues. The V gene's germline CDR1 is KGHSH and CDR2 LQKENI. Unmatched junction bases numbered 6, after V lost 6 bases and J lost 5 bases. As DNA, the CDR3 is TGTGCCAGCTCCCCGGGACAGGGGATGGAGACCCAGTACTTC. Its translation: CASSPGQGMETQYF.

The rearrangement joins TRBV15 to TRBJ2-1; D is uncertain. The CDR3 loop spans 15 amino acids. Germline CDR1 LNHNV, CDR2 YYDKDF (reference sequence). Trimming removed 0 bases from V and 6 bases from J, with 12 bases in between. CDR3 loop: CATSRDLEVGNEQFF. The CDR3 DNA follows: TGTGCCACCAGCAGAGATCTTGAGGTCGGCAATGAGCAGTTCTTC.